This entry concerns a single T cell receptor beta chain. Its matching antigen is unknown. PCR was performed using 60 Vbeta and 13 Jbeta primers. TCRdb keeps only in-frame clones here, not all; method: immunoSEQ multiplex PCR. The sample table sets out approximately 54,000 clones. The CDR3 runs 15 residues. Germline V CDR1 and CDR2: MDHEN, SYDVKM. After removal of 3 bases from V and 3 bases from J, the junction contained 5 bases not matched to a gene. The entry originates in a study of cytomegalovirus exposure and HLA in healthy donors. The study, taken as a whole, reports: TCR association rates varied by HLA locus in a later analysis, with DRB1 highest and HLA-C lowest. Researchers counted some 150 TCR beta chains as cytomegalovirus-associated. The majority of CMV-associated TCR beta chains were reported as apparently HLA-restricted in a later analysis. When analyzed later, a missense DCLRE1C variant was found to be linked to TCR beta V- and J-gene trimming.

This chain joins TRBV28 and TRBJ2-1; TRBD2 matches at 7 bases. This receptor was taken from a woman aged 40 to 50 in good health and CMV-seronegative. Sequenced sample: PBMCs. The CDR3 bases are TGTGCCAGCAGTTTGGCGTCGGGGGGCTACAATGAGCAGTTCTTC. It is translated as CASSLASGGYNEQFF.